Sample share makes the clone carrying this TCR beta chain medium-sized. The antigen is not known. The data were obtained in a study of spatial heterogeneity in lung cancer. Trimming left V 1 base short and J 8 bases short, with 12 bases between. Germline loops: CDR1 SGHTA, CDR2 FQGNSA. The CDR3 spans 14 residues. General observations from the study: Tracking of tumor mutation counts was seen in expanded intratumoral alpha and beta TCR counts. Regional and ubiquitous nonsynonymous mutations were tracked by counts of regional and ubiquitous expanded TCRs, respectively.

The time point here: sample taken at primary tumor resection. Each CDR3 protein is one row after TCRdb ran MiXCR on the 5' RACE reads. The sample lists a few thousand distinct CDR3 sequences; less than 10% were seen once. This clonotype originated in a male donor with early-stage non-small cell lung cancer. This chain connects TRBV7-2 to TRBJ2-1; D may correspond to TRBD1 or TRBD2 (5 bases each). The sequencing here drew on lung tumor tissue, taken at surgery. The CDR3 nucleotides read TGTGCCAGCAGCTTAGATGGGACCTTGGATGAGCAGTTCTTC. This translates into CASSLDGTLDEQFF.